Below are 9 T cell receptor beta chains sequenced from a single sample in a study of blood T cells in healthy people across ages. Alongside a J-beta primer mix, a sample-barcoded 5' primer served in a second PCR lasting roughly 7 to 11 cycles. One entry per CDR3 protein results from TCRdb running MiXCR on the 5' RACE reads. The sample comprises some 760,000 distinct CDR3 sequences, approximately 25% of which are singletons, and approximately 4% rests with the top ten. This sample also appeared in a second study, on T cells of mothers and their children.

Sequencing was performed on blood. The receptors were gathered from a boy between 10 and 17 years old in good health.

This clonotype was observed a few times. CDR3 sequence: CASIKSSADLTDTQYF. The CDR3 coding sequence is TGTGCCAGCATCAAATCTAGCGCGGACCTCACAGATACGCAGTATTTT. The chain links TRBV7-9 to TRBJ2-3, with D perhaps matching TRBD2 (6 bases). Deletions cut 7 bases from V and 2 bases from J, with 19 bases between. The CDR3 loop spans 16 amino acids. The V gene's germline CDR1 is SEHNR and CDR2 FQNEAQ (reference sequence).

This clonotype was counted between two and nine times. This chain joins TRBV6-5 and TRBJ2-6; weak D call: TRBD2 (6 bases). Trimming pared 2 bases from V and 1 base from J, leaving 12 bases between. The length of the CDR3 is 17 residues. Per germline, CDR1 MNHEY and CDR2 SVGAGI. The CDR3 DNA reads as TGTGCCAGCAGTTACACGGGGGTGGGTTCTGGGGCCAACGTCCTGACTTTC. This gives the protein CASSYTGVGSGANVLTF.

J is TRBJ2-5 and V is TRBV28, with 8 positions matching TRBD2. The J call may be incorrect, as the DNA end agrees better with TRBJ2-7. This CDR3 is 14 amino acids long. Germline V gives CDR1 MDHEN, CDR2 SYDVKM. CDR3: CASSREGSSYEQYF. In DNA, the CDR3 is TGTGCCAGCAGCCGGGAGGGGAGCTCCTACGAGCAGTACTTC.

This clonotype has a handful of counts. CDR3 loop: CASSYGGQINYGYTF. CDR3 nucleotides: TGTGCCAGCAGTTACGGGGGACAGATTAACTATGGCTACACCTTC. V is TRBV6-5 and J is TRBJ1-2; 7 nucleotides align to TRBD1. CDR1 MNHEY and CDR2 SVGAGI come from the germline V gene. This CDR3 has 15 amino acids. V shed 2 bases, J shed 1 base, and the junction held 4 bases outside the gene matches.

This chain uses TRBV7-9 with TRBJ1-3, with D uncertain. Germline values: CDR1 SEHNR, CDR2 FQNEAQ (reference sequence). This CDR3 has 15 residues. The germline V and J ends were trimmed by 1 base and 0 bases, with 7 bases remaining between them. Here the CDR3 reads CASSLVQISGNTIYF. The CDR3 DNA reads as TGTGCCAGCAGCTTAGTCCAGATCTCTGGAAACACCATATATTTT.

This clonotype occurred a few times. The V and J genes are TRBV29-1 and TRBJ2-6; tentatively, D is TRBD2 (5 bases). V lost 3 bases and J 0 bases, leaving 12 bases between the germline ends. CDR1 is SQVTM and CDR2 is ANQGSEA in the germline V gene. This CDR3 contains 16 residues. The CDR3 protein is CSVDAAGLSGANVLTF. The CDR3 region has the DNA TGCAGCGTTGATGCCGCGGGCCTCTCTGGGGCCAACGTCCTGACTTTC.

In its sample, this clonotype was seen a few times. The rearrangement uses TRBV2 and TRBJ1-1; TRBD1 might be the D (5 bases). This CDR3 is built from 13 residues. CDR1 is SNHLY and CDR2 is FYNNEI in the germline V gene. Trimming cost V 6 bases and J 3 bases, with 11 bases left between them. CDR3 region: CASRGAGYTEAFF. The CDR3 DNA reads TGTGCCAGCAGAGGTGCAGGGTACACTGAAGCTTTCTTT.

This rearrangement joins TRBV12-3 or TRBV12-4 to TRBJ2-1; a possible D gene is TRBD2 (6 bases). This CDR3 is built from 16 residues. With 5 bases removed from V and 5 bases from J, the gap between germline ends came to 19 bases. The CDR3 region is CASSPKTSGRDNEQFF. The CDR3 region has the DNA TGTGCCAGCAGTCCAAAGACTAGTGGTAGAGACAATGAGCAGTTCTTC.

The J gene is TRBJ2-1, the V gene TRBV7-9; D may be TRBD2 (6 bases). In germline, CDR1 is SEHNR, CDR2 FQNEAQ (reference sequence). V lost 3 bases, J lost 3 bases, and 12 bases lay in between. The CDR3 totals 15 residues. The CDR3 sequence: CASSFHGGLYNEQFF. The DNA for the CDR3 is TGTGCCAGCAGCTTCCATGGGGGACTCTACAATGAGCAGTTCTTC.